Presented here are 24 T cell receptor beta chains from one specimen sequenced in a study of blood T cell repertoires in COVID-19. The protocol was immunoSEQ multiplex PCR, while the TCRdb copy is restricted to in-frame clones and leaves out a portion. The table has around 430,000 clones, just under 90% seen once. The material sequenced was PBMCs or T cells enriched from blood (not recorded which). These receptors came from a woman in her fifties or sixties who had recovered from COVID-19.

The V gene is TRBV5-1, the J gene TRBJ1-3; possible D gene TRBD1, 5 bases. From germline, CDR1 is SGHRS and CDR2 YFSETQ. Between the trimmed V and J ends, which lost 0 bases and 4 bases, there was a span of 20 bases. The CDR3 runs 18 residues. This chain's CDR3 is CASSLEGFLGLEGNTIYF. In DNA form, the CDR3 reads TGCGCCAGCAGCTTGGAGGGGTTTTTAGGGCTTGAAGGAAACACCATATATTTT.

This chain connects TRBV2 to TRBJ1-3; 8 bases are a match to TRBD1. The CDR3 covers 15 residues. Germline V gives CDR1 SNHLY, CDR2 FYNNEI. The V and J ends lost 6 bases and 2 bases, in that order; junction bases with no gene match: 6. The CDR3 bases are TGTGCCAGCAGGGAAATGGACAGGGCTGGAAACACCATATATTTT. This encodes CASREMDRAGNTIYF. Supplemented by reference TRBV2 and TRBJ1-3, the full variable domain reads EPEVTQTPSHQVTQMGQEVILRCVPISNHLYFYWYRQILGQKVEFLVSFYNNEISEKSEIFDDQFSVERPDGSNFTLKIRSTKLEDSAMYFCASREMDRAGNTIYFGEGSWLTVV.

V usage is TRBV7-2 and J usage is TRBJ2-7; TRBD1 is a possible D gene (5 bases). Trimming pared 1 base from V and 3 bases from J, leaving 13 bases between. Germline V CDR1 and CDR2: SGHTA, FQGNSA. This CDR3 is built from 15 residues. The DNA for the CDR3 is TGTGCCAGCAGCTTAGGGGGCCCGAGTCTCTACGAGCAGTACTTC. It codes for CASSLGGPSLYEQYF.

The rearrangement links TRBV30 to TRBJ2-7, with TRBD2 as a possible D gene (6 bases). The V and J ends lost 8 bases and 3 bases respectively, with 23 bases between them. This CDR3 has 15 amino acids. The germline CDR1 and CDR2 sequences are GTSNPN and SVGIG (reference sequence). The CDR3 DNA reads TGTGCCATGGAGCACAGGCGGGGTTTCGTCTACGAGCAGTACTTC. The encoded protein is CAMEHRRGFVYEQYF.

The chain carries TRBV2 and TRBJ2-3, with 7 bases that match TRBD1. V gave up 5 bases and J gave up 3 bases; unmatched junction bases: 2. This CDR3 spans 13 amino acids. CDR1 and CDR2 (germline): SNHLY, FYNNEI. For the CDR3, the DNA is TGTGCCAGCAGTTTGGACAGGACAGATACGCAGTATTTT. Its protein is CASSLDRTDTQYF.

This chain connects TRBV7-2 to TRBJ2-7, with D tentatively TRBD2 (7 bases). V lost 2 bases to trimming and J lost 2 bases, with 19 bases between them. The CDR3 spans 17 residues. The germline CDR1 and CDR2 sequences are SGHTA and FQGNSA. CDR3 nucleotide sequence: TGTGCCAGCAGCTTATTTCGGGGGGCGATGAAGGCCTACGAGCAGTACTTC. Translation gives CASSLFRGAMKAYEQYF.

The rearrangement uses TRBV3-1 (or the pseudogene TRBV3-2) and TRBJ1-2, with D uncertain. Trimming pared 3 bases from V and 5 bases from J, leaving 13 bases between. Germline CDR1 reads LGHDT; CDR2 reads YNNKEL (reference sequence). The CDR3 length is 14 residues. The CDR3 spells CASSHSQVAYGYTF. In DNA form, the CDR3 reads TGTGCCAGCAGCCACTCCCAGGTCGCATATGGCTACACCTTC.

The chain has TRBV7-2 and TRBJ2-1; TRBD2 agrees at 14 bases. Per the germline V gene, CDR1 is SGHTA and CDR2 is FQGNSA. The CDR3 has 16 residues. The junction had 8 bases not matched to a gene; V was cut back by 6 bases and J by 7 bases. CDR3 sequence: CASRSGTSGGRNEQFF. In nucleotides, the CDR3 is TGTGCCAGCAGGTCGGGGACTAGCGGGGGTCGGAATGAGCAGTTCTTC.

The genes are TRBV6-5 and TRBJ1-1; D is uncertain. The ends were cut back, 6 bases at V and 1 base at J, with 6 bases in the middle. The CDR3 consists of 12 residues. CDR1 is MNHEY, CDR2 SVGAGI, per germline. CDR3 in amino acids: CASRAPNTEAFF. CDR3 sequence (DNA): TGTGCCAGCAGGGCTCCGAACACTGAAGCTTTCTTT.

This chain joins TRBV4-2 and TRBJ2-1, with 10 bases matching TRBD2. The CDR3 has 16 amino acids. Trimming at V came to 0 bases and at J to 4 bases, leaving 3 bases not matched to a gene. Germline V gene data show CDR1 as LGHNA and CDR2 as YNFKEQ. CDR3: CASSQESGGGYNEQFF. The CDR3 nucleotides read TGTGCCAGCAGCCAAGAAAGCGGGGGGGGATACAATGAGCAGTTCTTC.

V usage is TRBV18 and J usage is TRBJ1-2, with 8 bases aligning to TRBD1. The CDR3 is made up of 17 amino acids. From germline, CDR1 is KGHSH and CDR2 LQKENI. V lost 3 bases, J lost 3 bases, and 12 bases stayed unmatched. The CDR3 reads CASSPEDRAIKYYGYTF. DNA for the CDR3: TGTGCCAGCTCACCCGAGGACAGGGCCATAAAATACTATGGCTACACCTTC.

The chain couples TRBV5-1 to TRBJ2-5; 9 bases agree with TRBD1. In germline, CDR1 is SGHRS, CDR2 YFSETQ. V was clipped by 4 bases and J by 0 bases; unmatched bases: 4. This CDR3 has 15 residues. The CDR3 nucleotides are TGCGCCAGCAGCCGGGACAGGGCAGACCAAGAGACCCAGTACTTC. It codes for CASSRDRADQETQYF.

The chain couples TRBV9 to TRBJ2-1, with TRBD2 identical over 11 bases. The V gene end was trimmed by 2 bases and the J gene end by 4 bases; junction bases not matched to a gene: 5. Germline CDR1 reads SGDLS; CDR2 reads YYNGEE. This CDR3 has 16 amino acids. In DNA, the CDR3 is TGTGCCAGCAGCGTTTCGGGACTAGCGGAATACAATGAGCAGTTCTTC. It is translated as CASSVSGLAEYNEQFF.

This clone occurred once. The V call is TRBV7-9, the J call TRBJ2-5; TRBD2 is a possible D gene (6 bases). The CDR3 is 15 amino acids. Germline-derived CDR1 and CDR2 are SEHNR and FQNEAQ (reference sequence). Deletions cut 1 base from V and 5 bases from J, with 14 bases between. CDR3 DNA sequence: TGTGCCAGCAGCTTAGGTTCCACGGCGGGGGAGACCCAGTACTTC. It yields the protein CASSLGSTAGETQYF.

This clone was seen just once. V gene TRBV6-5 combines with J gene TRBJ2-7; no definite D call. Trimming removed 5 bases at V and 5 bases at J, with 10 bases between. This CDR3 region has 12 residues. Germline CDR1 MNHEY, CDR2 SVGAGI. CDR3 loop: CASSLSADEQYF. The DNA of the CDR3 is TGTGCCAGCAGTCTCTCCGCGGACGAGCAGTACTTC.

The V and J genes are TRBV7-3 and TRBJ1-6; 9 positions agree with TRBD1. In germline, CDR1 is SGHTA, CDR2 FQGTGA. The V gene end was trimmed by 5 bases and the J gene end by 6 bases; junction bases not matched to a gene: 2. This CDR3 is 14 amino acids long. Written as DNA, the CDR3 is TGTGCCAGCAGCCTGGACAGGGGTAATTCACCCCTCCACTTT. It yields the protein CASSLDRGNSPLHF.

The chain joins TRBV5-5 to TRBJ1-1, with 8 bases fitting TRBD1. The CDR3 consists of 16 residues. Trimming cost V 1 base and J 5 bases; bases outside gene matches: 10. Germline CDR1 and CDR2: SGHKS and YYEKEE (reference sequence). CDR3 sequence reads: CASSLRSGGAGTEAFF. CDR3 nucleotides: TGTGCCAGCAGCTTGCGGTCAGGGGGCGCTGGAACTGAAGCTTTCTTT.

The chain uses TRBV9 and TRBJ2-5, with 7 bases identical to TRBD2. Trimming removed 4 bases from V and 3 bases from J; junction bases left unmatched: 6. The CDR3 loop spans 14 amino acids. CDR1 is SGDLS and CDR2 is YYNGEE in the germline V gene. The CDR3 sequence is CASSRSRGEETQYF. CDR3 bases: TGTGCCAGCAGCCGTAGTCGGGGGGAAGAGACCCAGTACTTC.

The CDR3 coding sequence is TGTGCCAGCAGCTCGGGACTTAACTATGGCTACACCTTC. Translated: CASSSGLNYGYTF. The gene calls are TRBV3-1 (or the pseudogene TRBV3-2) and TRBJ1-2, with TRBD1 as a possible D gene (5 bases). Germline CDR1 is LGHDT and CDR2 is YNNKEL (reference sequence). The CDR3 extends over 13 amino acids. Deletions cut 5 bases from V and 1 base from J, with 8 bases between.

The chain is built from TRBV6-5 and TRBJ1-2; D is unresolved. Germline CDR1 and CDR2: MNHEY and SVGAGI. The CDR3 is 13 residues long. The V end was cut by 6 bases, the J end by 5 bases, with 13 bases between. CDR3 residues: CASRREEKYGYTF. CDR3 sequence (DNA): TGTGCCAGCAGAAGGGAGGAGAAATATGGCTACACCTTC.

The chain has TRBV3-1 (or the pseudogene TRBV3-2) and TRBJ2-3, with D possibly matching TRBD2 (6 bases). V lost 0 bases and J lost 3, with 13 bases in between. CDR1 LGHDT and CDR2 YNNKEL come from the germline V gene (reference sequence). This CDR3 comprises 16 residues. DNA of the CDR3: TGTGCCAGCAGCCAAGATTGGGGACTTGGGACAGATACGCAGTATTTT. It is translated as CASSQDWGLGTDTQYF.

This clone was detected a few times. At the DNA level, this CDR3 is encoded by other sequences in the same sample as well. The gene calls are TRBV5-1 and TRBJ1-1; 7 positions agree with TRBD1. From germline, CDR1 is SGHRS and CDR2 YFSETQ. The V gene end was trimmed by 3 bases and the J gene end by 2 bases; junction bases not matched to a gene: 4. The CDR3 runs to 14 residues. The CDR3: CASSSGQPNTEAFF. DNA for the CDR3: TGCGCCAGCAGCTCGGGACAGCCAAACACTGAAGCTTTCTTT.

The genes are TRBV19 and TRBJ1-1, with 7 bases identical to TRBD1. With V trimmed by 5 bases and J by 5 bases, 8 bases remained unmatched. Germline V gives CDR1 LNHDA, CDR2 SQIVND (reference sequence). This CDR3 comprises 14 residues. CDR3 amino acids: CASSHRQGGTEAFF. In nucleotides, the CDR3 is TGTGCCAGTAGTCATCGACAGGGCGGAACTGAAGCTTTCTTT.

The CDR3 here is CASSLRQGNTEAFF. The CDR3 region has the DNA TGTGCCAGCTCACTTCGACAGGGTAACACTGAAGCTTTCTTT. The V and J genes are TRBV18 and TRBJ1-1; 7 bases map to TRBD1. CDR1 is KGHSH, CDR2 LQKENI, per germline. Trimming removed 4 bases from V and 2 bases from J; junction bases left unmatched: 4. This CDR3 is built from 14 residues.